Listed here are 13 T cell receptor beta chains from one sample, sequenced in a study of shared clonotypes between healthy human individuals. The naive CD8 subset, CD45RO-negative cells positively selected for CCR7, excluded terminally differentiated effector memory CD45RA+ cells. Clones were sequenced by immunoSEQ multiplex PCR, and TCRdb holds only the in-frame ones, with some missing. The profile shows roughly 2.1 million clones, more than 85% of them singletons. Sequences were obtained from naive CD8+ T cells from PBMCs. These receptors were collected from a man younger than 30 in good health. Some clones in this sample may be carry-over from other donors' samples.

A note on this clone: Other DNA sequences in this specimen translate into the identical CDR3. This sequence joins TRBV5-1 and TRBJ2-7; 8 positions match TRBD1. The germline V gene has CDR1 SGHRS and CDR2 YFSETQ. With V trimmed by 1 base and J by 3 bases, 6 bases remained unmatched. The CDR3 contains 15 residues. The DNA for the CDR3 is TGCGCCAGCAGCTTGACAGGGGGGTTCAGCTACGAGCAGTACTTC. Its protein is CASSLTGGFSYEQYF.

This clone came up once. V gene TRBV29-1 combines with J gene TRBJ2-1, with TRBD2 as a possible D gene (6 bases). The CDR3 covers 11 residues. Germline values: CDR1 SQVTM, CDR2 ANQGSEA. V was pared by 6 bases and J by 6 bases, with 9 bases between. Here the CDR3 reads CSVTSINEQFF. CDR3 nucleotide sequence: TGCAGCGTAACTAGCATCAATGAGCAGTTCTTC.

V gene TRBV27 combines with J gene TRBJ2-5; D might be TRBD2 (5 bases). Looked up from germline, CDR1 is MNHEY and CDR2 is SMNVEV (reference sequence). The CDR3 is made up of 15 amino acids. Trimming left V 6 bases short and J 2 bases short, with 16 bases between. In nucleotides, the CDR3 is TGTGCCAGCAGACCACTTGGAGGAGTTCAAGAGACCCAGTACTTC. As protein: CASRPLGGVQETQYF.

Concerning this clone: Other DNA sequences in the sample encode the same CDR3. V is TRBV27 and J is TRBJ2-7, with a tentative D call TRBD2 (6 bases). The CDR3 runs to 12 residues. V was trimmed by 5 bases and J by 3 bases, leaving 8 bases between them. Germline V gives CDR1 MNHEY, CDR2 SMNVEV (reference sequence). CDR3 DNA sequence: TGTGCCAGCAGTCCCGGGGGCTACGAGCAGTACTTC. Its translation: CASSPGGYEQYF.

The rearrangement links TRBV5-6 to TRBJ2-7, with TRBD1 identical over 7 bases. With V trimmed by 5 bases and J by 3 bases, 5 bases remained unmatched. The CDR3 covers 13 residues. The V gene's germline CDR1 is SGHDT and CDR2 YYEEEE. CDR3 in DNA: TGTGCCAGCAGTTCCGACAGGGACTACGAGCAGTACTTC. Translation: CASSSDRDYEQYF.

This clone showed up just once. The genes are TRBV27 and TRBJ2-1, with 7 nucleotides matching TRBD2. Germline values: CDR1 MNHEY, CDR2 SMNVEV (reference sequence). There are 14 residues in the CDR3. Germline trimming cut 5 bases from V and 10 bases from J; bases unmatched to any gene: 11. CDR3 DNA: TGTGCCAGCAGTCCAAGGACTAGTTTTAGAGAGCAGTTCTTC. Residues: CASSPRTSFREQFF.

The chain carries TRBV2 and TRBJ1-3; possibly TRBD1 for D (5 bases). This CDR3 has 18 residues. Germline loops: CDR1 SNHLY, CDR2 FYNNEI. Trimming took off 3 bases at V and 0 bases at J, with 18 bases between the two ends. The CDR3 sequence is CASSEVGPGWASGNTIYF. The DNA of the CDR3 is TGTGCCAGCAGTGAGGTGGGACCTGGGTGGGCCTCTGGAAACACCATATATTTT.

The chain has TRBV28 and TRBJ1-5; TRBD1 matches 7 bases. The CDR3 has 15 amino acids. The ends lost 4 bases at V and 4 bases at J; junction bases unmatched: 7. Germline V lookup: CDR1 MDHEN, CDR2 SYDVKM. As DNA, the CDR3 is TGTGCCAGCAGTTCCCGGACAGGAGTTAATCAGCCCCAGCATTTT. Encoded protein: CASSSRTGVNQPQHF.

The chain joins TRBV28 to TRBJ2-4; D possibly corresponds to TRBD2 (6 bases). The CDR3 runs 13 residues. CDR1 and CDR2 (germline): MDHEN, SYDVKM. Deletions cut 2 bases from V and 8 bases from J, with 10 bases between. CDR3 sequence (DNA): TGTGCCAGCAGTTTAGGAGGGGAGGACATTCAGTACTTC. Protein sequence: CASSLGGEDIQYF.

The J gene is TRBJ1-2, the V gene TRBV6-1; tentative D call: TRBD1 (6 bases). Germline lookup yields CDR1 MNHNS and CDR2 SASEGT. The CDR3 is 15 residues long. Deletions cut 2 bases from V and 2 bases from J, with 12 bases between. Here the CDR3 DNA reads TGTGCCAGCAGTGAATATCGGGGGGGCAACTATGGCTACACCTTC. Its protein is CASSEYRGGNYGYTF.

This chain links TRBV27 with TRBJ2-3; D gene uncertain. The ends were cut back, 2 bases at V and 0 bases at J, with 12 bases in the middle. The CDR3 is 16 amino acids. Germline-derived CDR1 and CDR2 are MNHEY and SMNVEV (reference sequence). The CDR3 bases are TGTGCCAGCAGTTTAATCCGAGTCCTGAGCACAGATACGCAGTATTTT. Protein sequence: CASSLIRVLSTDTQYF.

The chain carries TRBV2 and TRBJ1-2; TRBD1 might be the D (5 bases). The germline V gene has CDR1 SNHLY and CDR2 FYNNEI. There are 13 residues in the CDR3. The V gene lost 9 bases and the J gene lost 6 bases, with 17 bases spanning the gap. CDR3 sequence: CARGPQGANGYTF. CDR3 DNA: TGTGCCAGAGGCCCCCAGGGAGCTAATGGCTACACCTTC.

The chain links TRBV6-6 to TRBJ2-3; 11 positions agree with TRBD2. Germline assignment: CDR1 MNHNY and CDR2 SVGAGI (reference sequence). The V and J ends lost 6 bases and 6 bases, in that order; junction bases with no gene match: 8. This CDR3 has 15 amino acids. Written as DNA, the CDR3 is TGTGCCAGCAGATACACACTAGCGGGAGCTGATACGCAGTATTTT. Its translation is CASRYTLAGADTQYF.